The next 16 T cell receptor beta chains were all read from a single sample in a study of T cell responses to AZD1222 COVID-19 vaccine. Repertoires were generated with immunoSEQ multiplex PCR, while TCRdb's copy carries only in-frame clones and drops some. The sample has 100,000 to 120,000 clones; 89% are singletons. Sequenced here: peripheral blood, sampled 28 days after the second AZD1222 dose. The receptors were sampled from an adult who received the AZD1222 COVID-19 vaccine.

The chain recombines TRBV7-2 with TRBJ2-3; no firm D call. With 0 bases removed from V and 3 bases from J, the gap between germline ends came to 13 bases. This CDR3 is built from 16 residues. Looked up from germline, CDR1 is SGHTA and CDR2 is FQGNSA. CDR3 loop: CASSLAQFGRTDTQYF. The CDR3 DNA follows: TGTGCCAGCAGCTTAGCGCAATTCGGAAGAACAGATACGCAGTATTTT.

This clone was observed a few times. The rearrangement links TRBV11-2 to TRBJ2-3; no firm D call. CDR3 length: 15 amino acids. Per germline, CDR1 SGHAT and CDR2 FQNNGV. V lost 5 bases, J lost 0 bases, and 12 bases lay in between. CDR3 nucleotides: TGTGCCAGCAGCCAGGACCCAATTAGCACAGATACGCAGTATTTT. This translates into CASSQDPISTDTQYF.

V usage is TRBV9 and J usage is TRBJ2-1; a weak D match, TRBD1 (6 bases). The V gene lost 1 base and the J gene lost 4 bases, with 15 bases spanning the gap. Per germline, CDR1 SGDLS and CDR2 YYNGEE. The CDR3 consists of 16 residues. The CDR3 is CASSVLPAGQYNEQFF. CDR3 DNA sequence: TGTGCCAGCAGCGTACTACCCGCCGGACAGTACAATGAGCAGTTCTTC. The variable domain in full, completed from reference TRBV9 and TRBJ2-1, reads DSGVTQTPKHLITATGQRVTLRCSPRSGDLSVYWYQQSLDQGLQFLIQYYNGEERAKGNILERFSAQQFPDLHSELNLSSLELGDSALYFCASSVLPAGQYNEQFFGPGTRLTVL.

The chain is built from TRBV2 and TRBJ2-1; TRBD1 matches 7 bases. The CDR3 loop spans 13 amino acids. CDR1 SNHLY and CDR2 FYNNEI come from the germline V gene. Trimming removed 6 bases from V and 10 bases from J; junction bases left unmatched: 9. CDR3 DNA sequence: TGTGCCAGCAGGACGACAGGGTGGTTCGAGCAGTTCTTC. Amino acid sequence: CASRTTGWFEQFF.

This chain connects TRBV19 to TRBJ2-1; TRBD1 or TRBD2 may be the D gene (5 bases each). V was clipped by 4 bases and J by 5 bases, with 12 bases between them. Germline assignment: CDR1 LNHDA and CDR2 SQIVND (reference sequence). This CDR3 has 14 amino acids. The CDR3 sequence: CASSNRDGHNEQFF. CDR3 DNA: TGTGCCAGTAGTAACCGGGACGGACACAATGAGCAGTTCTTC.

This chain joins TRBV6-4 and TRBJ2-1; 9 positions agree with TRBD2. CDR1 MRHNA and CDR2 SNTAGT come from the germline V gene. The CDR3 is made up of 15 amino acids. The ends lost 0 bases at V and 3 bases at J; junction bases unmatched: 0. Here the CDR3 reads CASSDSTSGYNEQFF. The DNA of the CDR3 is TGTGCCAGCAGTGACTCGACTAGCGGCTACAATGAGCAGTTCTTC.

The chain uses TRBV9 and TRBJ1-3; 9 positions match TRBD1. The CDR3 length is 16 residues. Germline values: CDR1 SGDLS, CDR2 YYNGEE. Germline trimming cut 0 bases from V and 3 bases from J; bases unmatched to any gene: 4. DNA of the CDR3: TGTGCCAGCAGCGTAGCTGGGGACAGGGATGGAAACACCATATATTTT. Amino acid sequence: CASSVAGDRDGNTIYF.

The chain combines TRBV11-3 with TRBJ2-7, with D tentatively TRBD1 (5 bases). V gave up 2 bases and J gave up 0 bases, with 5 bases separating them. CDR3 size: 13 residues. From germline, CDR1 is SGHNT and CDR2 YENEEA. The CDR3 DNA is TGTGCCAGCAGCTTACAGGGCTCCTACGAGCAGTACTTC. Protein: CASSLQGSYEQYF.

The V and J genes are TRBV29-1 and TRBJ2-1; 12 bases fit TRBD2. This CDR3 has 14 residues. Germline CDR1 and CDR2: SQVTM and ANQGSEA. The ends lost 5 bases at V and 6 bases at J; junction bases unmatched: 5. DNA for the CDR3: TGCAGCGTTAAGACTAGCGGGAGCGGCAATGAGCAGTTCTTC. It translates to CSVKTSGSGNEQFF.

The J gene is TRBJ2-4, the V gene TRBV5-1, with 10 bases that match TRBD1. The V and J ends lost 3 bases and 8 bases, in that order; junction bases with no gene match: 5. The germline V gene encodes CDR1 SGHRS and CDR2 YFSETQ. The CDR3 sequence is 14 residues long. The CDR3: CASSSDRGMDIQYF. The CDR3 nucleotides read TGCGCCAGCAGCTCGGACAGGGGGATGGACATTCAGTACTTC.

The CDR3 loop is CAWSVKGGTGELFF. The CDR3 region has the DNA TGTGCCTGGAGTGTAAAGGGGGGGACCGGGGAGCTGTTTTTT. The V call is TRBV30, the J call TRBJ2-2; perhaps TRBD2 as D (7 bases). The V and J ends lost 0 bases and 5 bases respectively, with 10 bases between them. This CDR3 region has 14 residues. Germline assignment: CDR1 GTSNPN and CDR2 SVGIG (reference sequence).

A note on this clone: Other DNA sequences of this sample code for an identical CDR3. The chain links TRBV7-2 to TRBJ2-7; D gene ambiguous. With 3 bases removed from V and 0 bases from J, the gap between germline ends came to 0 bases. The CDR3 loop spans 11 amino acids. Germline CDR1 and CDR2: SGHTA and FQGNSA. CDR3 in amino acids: CASSFSYEQYF. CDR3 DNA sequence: TGTGCCAGCAGCTTCTCCTACGAGCAGTACTTC.

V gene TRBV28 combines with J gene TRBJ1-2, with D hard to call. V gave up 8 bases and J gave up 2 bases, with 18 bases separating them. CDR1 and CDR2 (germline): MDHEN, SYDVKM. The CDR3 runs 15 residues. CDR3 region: CASRLRGGANYGYTF. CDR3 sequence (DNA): TGTGCCAGCCGCCTTCGTGGCGGAGCCAACTATGGCTACACCTTC.

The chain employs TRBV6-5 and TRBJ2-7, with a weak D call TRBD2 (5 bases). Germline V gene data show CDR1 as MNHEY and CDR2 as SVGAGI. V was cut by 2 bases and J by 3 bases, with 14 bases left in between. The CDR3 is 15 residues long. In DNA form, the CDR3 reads TGTGCCAGCAGTTACACCCTCGGACGGGGCTACGAGCAGTACTTC. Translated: CASSYTLGRGYEQYF.

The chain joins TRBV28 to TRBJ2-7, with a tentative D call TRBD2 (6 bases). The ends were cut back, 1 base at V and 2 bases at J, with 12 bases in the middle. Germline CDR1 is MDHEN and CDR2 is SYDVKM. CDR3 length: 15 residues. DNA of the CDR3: TGTGCCAGCAGTTTATCCGGGACTGCCGCCTACGAGCAGTACTTC. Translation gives CASSLSGTAAYEQYF. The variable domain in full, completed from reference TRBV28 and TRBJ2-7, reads DVKVTQSSRYLVKRTGEKVFLECVQDMDHENMFWYRQDPGLGLRLIYFSYDVKMKEKGDIPEGYSVSREKKERFSLILESASTNQTSMYLCASSLSGTAAYEQYFGPGTRLTVT.

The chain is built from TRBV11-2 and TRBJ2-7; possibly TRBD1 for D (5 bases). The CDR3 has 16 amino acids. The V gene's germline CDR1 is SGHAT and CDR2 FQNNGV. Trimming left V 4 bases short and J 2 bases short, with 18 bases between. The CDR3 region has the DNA TGTGCCAGCAGCTCGACGACAGTGCTCAACCCCTACGAGCAGTACTTC. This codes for CASSSTTVLNPYEQYF.